The 8 T cell receptor beta chains given below trace back to one sample, sequenced in a study of T cells in Graves' hyperthyroidism and ophthalmopathy. It was RNA transcripts that yielded the amplified TCR beta CDR3 regions. TCR CDR3 regions were first amplified by RT-PCR with HTBI primers. TCRdb processed the multiplex PCR reads anew with MiXCR; each CDR3 protein has one entry. The sample lists about 740,000 distinct CDR3 sequences; 14% were seen once. Sequenced input: blood. The receptor source for this set is a young woman with Graves' hyperthyroidism.

This clonotype was picked up many times. V gene TRBV7-2 combines with J gene TRBJ2-1; 11 nucleotides align to TRBD2. Germline values: CDR1 SGHTA, CDR2 FQGNSA. There are 15 residues in the CDR3. V shed 4 bases and J 10 bases; nucleotides not matched to a gene: 9. The chain's CDR3 is CASSSTLAGVQEQFF. The CDR3 region has the DNA TGTGCCAGCAGCTCGACACTAGCGGGAGTCCAGGAGCAGTTCTTC.

This clonotype came up a few times. The chain combines TRBV29-1 with TRBJ2-3; 9 bases are shared with TRBD2. This CDR3 region has 15 residues. J gave up 2 bases and V 0 bases, and 3 bases lay outside the gene matches. Germline values: CDR1 SQVTM, CDR2 ANQGSEA. Written as DNA, the CDR3 is TGCAGCGTTGAAGATAGCGGGAGTCCCACAGATACGCAGTATTTT. It encodes CSVEDSGSPTDTQYF.

This chain connects TRBV10-1 to TRBJ1-3, with 8 bases matching TRBD1. The J segment lost 2 bases and the V segment lost 3 bases, leaving 3 bases of the junction unmatched. Per the germline V gene, CDR1 is WNHNN and CDR2 is SYGVQD (reference sequence). The CDR3 runs 15 residues. The CDR3 DNA sequence: TGCGCCAGCAGTGAAGGACAGGGTGCTGGAAACACCATATATTTT. Residues: CASSEGQGAGNTIYF.

This clonotype was counted at least ten times. This chain connects TRBV2 to TRBJ1-2; D ambiguous. The germline V gene has CDR1 SNHLY and CDR2 FYNNEI. V lost 2 bases to trimming and J lost 0 bases, with 10 bases between them. The CDR3 consists of 15 residues. CDR3 sequence (DNA): TGTGCCAGCAGTGAACTCACCGGGCCTAACTATGGCTACACCTTC. Its protein is CASSELTGPNYGYTF.

This clonotype was recorded many times. The rearrangement links TRBV6-1 to TRBJ1-1, with TRBD1 matching 7 bases. The CDR3 contains 15 residues. Trimming removed 6 bases from V and 2 bases from J; junction bases left unmatched: 9. Germline CDR1 and CDR2: MNHNS and SASEGT. This chain's CDR3 is CASRYTRGRNTEAFF. CDR3 DNA sequence: TGTGCCAGCAGGTATACCAGGGGGAGAAACACTGAAGCTTTCTTT.

This clonotype was recorded many times. The genes are TRBV5-6 and TRBJ2-3; TRBD1 matches at 7 bases. Germline V gene data show CDR1 as SGHDT and CDR2 as YYEEEE. The J segment lost 3 bases and the V segment lost 0 bases, leaving 1 base of the junction unmatched. The CDR3 loop spans 14 amino acids. The CDR3 spells CASSLGDSTDTQYF. The DNA of the CDR3 is TGTGCCAGCAGCTTGGGGGACAGTACAGATACGCAGTATTTT.

A few counts support this clonotype. The chain has TRBV29-1 and TRBJ2-1; TRBD2 agrees at 7 bases. V was pared by 4 bases and J by 9 bases, with 3 bases of the junction left unmatched. The CDR3 extends over 11 amino acids. The germline gives CDR1 SQVTM, CDR2 ANQGSEA. CDR3 nucleotides: TGCAGCGTTGTGGGGGGGATTGAGCAGTTCTTC. Encoded protein: CSVVGGIEQFF.

This clonotype was seen repeatedly, ten times or more. This sequence joins TRBV3-1 and TRBJ2-7, with 7 bases fitting TRBD1. The germline V gene has CDR1 LGHDT and CDR2 YNNKEL (reference sequence). The CDR3 is made up of 15 amino acids. V trimming: 6 bases; J trimming: 5 bases; junction bases outside the gene matches: 13. The CDR3 is CASSRLWTGNNEQYF. CDR3 coding DNA: TGTGCCAGCAGTCGACTTTGGACAGGAAACAACGAGCAGTACTTC.